This T cell receptor beta chain originates from a study of tumor T cells in aggressive B-cell lymphoma. The protocol was immunoSEQ multiplex PCR, while the TCRdb copy is restricted to in-frame clones and leaves out a portion. Of around 1,700 clones in the sample, approximately 91% are singletons; the top ten hold roughly 7%. CDR1 is SGHAT, CDR2 FQNNGV, per germline. CDR3 length: 19 amino acids. Germline trimming cut 4 bases from V and 0 bases from J; bases unmatched to any gene: 15. The specimen was tumor tissue. The origin of this receptor is an adult with diffuse large B cell lymphoma. This chain joins TRBV11-2 and TRBJ2-4, with 7 bases that match TRBD2. CDR3 DNA: TGTGCCAGCAGCTACTTACGCGCCAGCGGGGTTGGAGCCAAAAACATTCAGTACTTC. This gives the protein CASSYLRASGVGAKNIQYF.